This record looks at one T cell receptor (beta chain) sequence and its context. Between the trimmed V and J ends, which lost 2 bases and 6 bases, there was a span of 6 bases. In germline, CDR1 is MNHNY, CDR2 SVGAGI (reference sequence). The CDR3 runs 12 residues. Per the original data handling: How many nucleated cells were present was estimated from reference gene primer amplification. Sequencing was performed with immunoSEQ multiplex PCR; in TCRdb, only in-frame clones are kept and a portion is missing. Clone size and the V and J calls come from that table; the DNA yielded D and trimming. The sample contains about 98,000 clones, 70% to 90% of which appear only once. This entry is derived from a study of blood T cell repertoires in COVID-19. The wider study: From the United States, Italy and Spain came samples of acute and convalescent COVID-19. PBMCs, B-cell-depleted T cells, or T cells provided the cDNA or gDNA that made up the material.

This TCR was recovered from a man aged 70 or older with acute or convalescent COVID-19. V gene TRBV6-6 combines with J gene TRBJ2-3, with D tentatively TRBD2 (5 bases). Sequences were obtained from peripheral blood. CDR3 DNA: TGTGCCAGCAGTTACAGGGAGGATACGCAGTATTTT. Residues: CASSYREDTQYF.